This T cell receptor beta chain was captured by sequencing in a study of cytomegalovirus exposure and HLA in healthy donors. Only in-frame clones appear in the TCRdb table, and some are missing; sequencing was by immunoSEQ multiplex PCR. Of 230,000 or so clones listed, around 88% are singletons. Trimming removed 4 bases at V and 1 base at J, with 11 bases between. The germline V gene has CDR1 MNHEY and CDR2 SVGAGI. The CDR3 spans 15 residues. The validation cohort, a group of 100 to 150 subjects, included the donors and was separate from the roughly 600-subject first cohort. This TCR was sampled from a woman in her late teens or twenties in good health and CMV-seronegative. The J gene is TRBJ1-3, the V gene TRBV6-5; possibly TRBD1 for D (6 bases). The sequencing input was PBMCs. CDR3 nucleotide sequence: TGTGCCAGCAGTTCCTCAGGGGAATCTGGAAACACCATATATTTT. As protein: CASSSSGESGNTIYF.